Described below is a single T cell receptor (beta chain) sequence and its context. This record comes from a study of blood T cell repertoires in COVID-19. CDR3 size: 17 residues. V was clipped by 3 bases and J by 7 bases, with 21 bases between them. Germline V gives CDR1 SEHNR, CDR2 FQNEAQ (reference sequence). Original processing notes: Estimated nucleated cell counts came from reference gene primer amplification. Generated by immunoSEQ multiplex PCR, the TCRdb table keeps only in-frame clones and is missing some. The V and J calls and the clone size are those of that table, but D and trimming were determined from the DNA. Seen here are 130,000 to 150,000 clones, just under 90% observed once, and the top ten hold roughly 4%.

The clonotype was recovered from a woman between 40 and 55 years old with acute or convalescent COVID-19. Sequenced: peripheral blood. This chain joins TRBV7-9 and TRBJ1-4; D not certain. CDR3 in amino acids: CASSFSLDPGGSEKLFF. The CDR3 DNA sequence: TGTGCCAGCAGCTTCTCTCTTGACCCCGGAGGGAGTGAAAAACTGTTTTTT.